What follows describes a single TCR beta chain. Within the sample, other DNA sequences also encode this same CDR3. Sequenced by immunoSEQ multiplex PCR; TCRdb stores in-frame clones only, minus some. Among approximately 76,000 clones listed, around nine tenths were seen once. This specimen comes from a study of blood T cell repertoires in COVID-19. The CDR3 is 14 amino acids. Trimming took 1 base from V and 3 from J; bases not matched to a gene: 1. Per germline, CDR1 SEHNR and CDR2 FQNEAQ (reference sequence). The rearrangement links TRBV7-9 to TRBJ2-3, with 7 positions matching TRBD2. This receptor was obtained from a young man with acute or convalescent COVID-19. The sample consisted of peripheral blood. The CDR3: CASSLVSGTDTQYF. The CDR3 bases are TGTGCCAGCAGCTTAGTTAGCGGGACAGATACGCAGTATTTT.